What follows are 5 T cell receptor beta chains derived from one specimen sequenced in a study of CDR3 diversity in severe acne. TCRdb reprocessed the PCR reads with MiXCR, giving one entry per CDR3 protein. The table has about 85,000 distinct CDR3 sequences, about half seen once. Sequenced sample: blood. Every receptor here comes from a male donor in good health, serving as a control.

V is TRBV24-1 and J is TRBJ2-3; TRBD2 matches at 10 bases. The CDR3 has 17 amino acids. V lost 1 base, J lost 2 bases, and 5 bases stayed unmatched. Germline CDR1 reads KGHDR; CDR2 reads SFDVKD. The CDR3 reads CATSDFVTSGHTDTQYF. In nucleotides, the CDR3 is TGTGCCACCAGTGATTTTGTGACTAGCGGGCACACAGATACGCAGTATTTT.

This clonotype appeared a few times. The gene calls are TRBV7-9 and TRBJ2-7; D perhaps matches TRBD2 (6 bases). The end of the DNA is better explained by TRBJ2-1, so the J call may be wrong. The CDR3 extends over 16 amino acids. Germline V gene lookup returns CDR1 SEHNR and CDR2 FQNEAQ (reference sequence). CDR3 in DNA: TGTGCCAGCAGCCCCCATTCGGGAGTCGAACCGAATGAGCAGTTCTTC. Its protein is CASSPHSGVEPNEQFF.

CDR3 amino acids: CASRYRAIGRTEAFF. The DNA for the CDR3 is TGTGCCAGCAGATACCGGGCCATAGGGAGGACTGAAGCTTTCTTT. V gene TRBV2 combines with J gene TRBJ1-1; D gene unclear. V was shortened by 6 bases and J by 5 bases, with 19 bases between the two germline ends. The CDR3 is 15 residues long. CDR1 is SNHLY and CDR2 is FYNNEI in the germline V gene.

This clonotype was detected ten times or more. The chain recombines TRBV19 with TRBJ1-2; TRBD1 might be the D (5 bases). Germline V gives CDR1 LNHDA, CDR2 SQIVND (reference sequence). This CDR3 has 15 amino acids. Trimming left V 5 bases short and J 4 bases short, with 17 bases between. The CDR3 sequence is CASSPQSQGGYGYTF. The DNA for the CDR3 is TGTGCCAGTAGTCCCCAATCGCAGGGAGGCTATGGCTACACCTTC.

Ten or more counts support this clonotype. This chain connects TRBV10-3 to TRBJ1-1; tentative D call: TRBD1 (5 bases). V was pared by 3 bases and J by 8 bases, with 25 bases between. Germline CDR1 is ENHRY and CDR2 is SYGVKD. CDR3 size: 17 residues. CDR3 nucleotides: TGTGCCATCAGTGATCAAGTCGGGATCCGGGACGGAGGAGAAGCTTTCTTT. It codes for CAISDQVGIRDGGEAFF.